This passage covers 23 T cell receptor beta chains from one sample sequenced in a study of OX40 agonist ivuxolimab in advanced cancers. Assay: immunoSEQ multiplex PCR; the TCRdb copy retains only in-frame clones and omits some. The sample gives tens of thousands of clones, 80% to 85% of which show up once; around 0.75% is in the top ten. The sequencing used CD4+ or CD8+ T cells sorted from blood, collected in a trial of the OX40 agonist ivuxolimab. These receptors were taken from an adult with an advanced solid tumor such as melanoma, head and neck, liver or kidney cancer.

V and J are TRBV7-1 and TRBJ2-6, with TRBD1 as a possible D gene (5 bases). TRBV7-1 is an open reading frame whose function is uncertain. V gave up 5 bases and J gave up 5 bases, with 22 bases separating them. The CDR3 has 18 residues. The CDR3 nucleotides read TGTGCCAGCAGCCAGATTAAACGAGGACAAAGTCGGGCCAACGTCCTGACTTTC. This sequence encodes CASSQIKRGQSRANVLTF.

This chain joins TRBV13 and TRBJ2-7, with D perhaps matching TRBD1 (5 bases). The CDR3 runs to 13 residues. The ends were cut back, 5 bases at V and 0 bases at J, with 8 bases in the middle. Germline CDR1 and CDR2: PRHDT and FYEKMQ (reference sequence). The CDR3 reads CASSQTASYEQYF. Here the CDR3 DNA reads TGTGCCAGCAGCCAGACAGCCTCCTACGAGCAGTACTTC.

This clone occurred once. The V gene is TRBV19, the J gene TRBJ2-2, with TRBD2 identical over 9 bases. This CDR3 region has 15 residues. Germline CDR1 and CDR2: LNHDA and SQIVND (reference sequence). V lost 7 bases to trimming and J lost 5 bases; unmatched junction nucleotides: 8. The CDR3 is CASNGISGGTGELFF. For the CDR3, the DNA is TGTGCCAGTAACGGTATTAGCGGGGGTACCGGGGAGCTGTTTTTT.

This clone was seen a handful of times. The V and J genes are TRBV29-1 and TRBJ1-2, with 7 bases aligning to TRBD1. V gave up 5 bases and J gave up 3 bases; unmatched junction bases: 3. Germline V gene lookup returns CDR1 SQVTM and CDR2 ANQGSEA. The CDR3 runs 12 residues. CDR3 in DNA: TGCAGCGTTCTAGGACAGGACTATGGCTACACCTTC. Residues: CSVLGQDYGYTF.

The chain has TRBV28 and TRBJ2-7; the D is unclear. The CDR3 length is 13 residues. The germline V gene has CDR1 MDHEN and CDR2 SYDVKM. V dropped 2 bases and J dropped 1 base, with 6 bases sitting between them. This chain's CDR3 is CASSLAYSYEQYF. The CDR3 DNA sequence: TGTGCCAGCAGTTTAGCGTATTCCTACGAGCAGTACTTC.

The chain links TRBV4-2 to TRBJ1-4; 10 bases align to TRBD1. CDR1 LGHNA and CDR2 YNFKEQ come from the germline V gene. This CDR3 is 16 amino acids long. V was clipped by 4 bases and J by 10 bases; unmatched bases: 12. CDR3 protein: CASSPLGDRGLAKLFF. The CDR3 bases are TGTGCCAGCAGCCCCCTGGGGGACAGGGGCCTTGCAAAACTGTTTTTT.

This clone appeared a few times. V gene TRBV6-5 combines with J gene TRBJ2-5; TRBD2 is a possible D gene (5 bases). The CDR3 consists of 15 residues. Germline V lookup: CDR1 MNHEY, CDR2 SVGAGI. The germline V and J ends were trimmed by 0 bases and 10 bases, with 18 bases remaining between them. Written as DNA, the CDR3 is TGTGCCAGCAGTTACTCGATCATCCCCGGGAATATCCAGTACTTC. Translation gives CASSYSIIPGNIQYF.

The chain has TRBV7-2 and TRBJ2-3; D is unresolved. V was clipped by 2 bases and J by 2 bases, with 8 bases between them. The CDR3 runs 14 residues. Germline lookup yields CDR1 SGHTA and CDR2 FQGNSA. The CDR3 DNA reads as TGTGCCAGCAGCTTACGACTGCTCACAGATACGCAGTATTTT. It yields the protein CASSLRLLTDTQYF. Using reference TRBV7-2 and TRBJ2-3 for the parts outside the CDR3, the full variable domain is GAGVSQSPSNKVTEKGKDVELRCDPISGHTALYWYRQSLGQGLEFLIYFQGNSAPDKSGLPSDRFSAERTGGSVSTLTIQRTQQEDSAVYLCASSLRLLTDTQYFGPGTRLTVL.

The chain has TRBV20-1 and TRBJ1-1, with 7 positions matching TRBD1. J gave up 8 bases and V 5 bases, and 5 bases lay outside the gene matches. The germline gives CDR1 DFQATT, CDR2 SNEGSKA (reference sequence). The CDR3 spans 11 residues. CDR3 DNA sequence: TGCAGTGCTCTGCAGGACAGGGAAGCTTTCTTT. Its protein product is CSALQDREAFF.

V usage is TRBV7-2 and J usage is TRBJ1-4, with D tentatively TRBD1 (5 bases). V dropped 2 bases and J dropped 11 bases, with 18 bases sitting between them. In germline, CDR1 is SGHTA, CDR2 FQGNSA. CDR3 length: 15 amino acids. For the CDR3, the DNA is TGTGCCAGCAGCTTACAAAGGGGCGCAGGGCAGAAACTGTTTTTT. The encoded protein is CASSLQRGAGQKLFF.

The chain uses TRBV5-6 and TRBJ1-1; possible D gene TRBD1, 5 bases. V was cut by 4 bases and J by 4 bases, with 14 bases left in between. Germline loops: CDR1 SGHDT, CDR2 YYEEEE. There are 14 residues in the CDR3. The CDR3 DNA follows: TGTGCCAGCAGCCCTCCCGGGGGGAGCACTGAAGCTTTCTTT. It specifies CASSPPGGSTEAFF.

The chain recombines TRBV19 with TRBJ2-2, with a tentative D call TRBD2 (5 bases). This CDR3 is built from 14 residues. V gave up 1 base and J gave up 6 bases, with 9 bases separating them. The V gene's germline CDR1 is LNHDA and CDR2 SQIVND (reference sequence). Here the CDR3 reads CASSIVYGAGELFF. The CDR3 bases are TGTGCCAGTAGTATAGTGTACGGGGCCGGGGAGCTGTTTTTT.

This chain uses TRBV6-1 with TRBJ2-3; the D is unclear. This CDR3 has 10 residues. CDR1 MNHNS and CDR2 SASEGT come from the germline V gene. V was cut by 6 bases and J by 6 bases, with 4 bases left in between. The CDR3 DNA reads as TGTGCCAGCAGGGTGGATACGCAGTATTTT. As protein: CASRVDTQYF.

The chain employs TRBV5-5 and TRBJ2-5; 8 bases line up with TRBD1. V trimming: 0 bases; J trimming: 5 bases; junction bases outside the gene matches: 6. From germline, CDR1 is SGHKS and CDR2 YYEKEE (reference sequence). The length of the CDR3 is 15 residues. The CDR3 loop is CASSLGRGQTETQYF. The CDR3 coding sequence is TGTGCCAGCAGCTTGGGCAGGGGGCAGACGGAGACCCAGTACTTC.

This chain links TRBV5-6 with TRBJ1-1; D uncertain. This CDR3 has 14 amino acids. The germline V gene has CDR1 SGHDT and CDR2 YYEEEE. The V and J ends lost 3 bases and 5 bases respectively, with 14 bases between them. The CDR3 nucleotides read TGTGCCAGCAGCTCCACGGCAGGAGGGACTGAAGCTTTCTTT. Translation gives CASSSTAGGTEAFF.

The gene calls are TRBV9 and TRBJ1-1; no clear D gene. The germline gives CDR1 SGDLS, CDR2 YYNGEE. V was pared by 5 bases and J by 2 bases, with 19 bases between. The CDR3 runs 16 residues. DNA for the CDR3: TGTGCCAGCAGTTCTACCGGACGCACAACCAACACTGAAGCTTTCTTT. This gives the protein CASSSTGRTTNTEAFF.

The chain couples TRBV7-9 to TRBJ1-3; no reliable D call. V dropped 2 bases and J dropped 3 bases, with 11 bases sitting between them. The CDR3 is 15 residues long. Germline V gene data show CDR1 as SEHNR and CDR2 as FQNEAQ (reference sequence). This chain's CDR3 is CASSLIRTVGNTIYF. The CDR3 coding sequence is TGTGCCAGCAGCTTAATTCGAACCGTTGGAAACACCATATATTTT.

This chain joins TRBV7-9 and TRBJ1-5; D call uncertain. V dropped 1 base and J dropped 0 bases, with 7 bases sitting between them. The CDR3 consists of 15 residues. The germline V gene has CDR1 SEHNR and CDR2 FQNEAQ (reference sequence). CDR3 nucleotide sequence: TGTGCCAGCAGCTTAGGTACACGTAGCAATCAGCCCCAGCATTTT. Protein: CASSLGTRSNQPQHF.

The gene calls are TRBV7-2 and TRBJ1-6; D unclear. Trimming pared 1 base from V and 0 bases from J, leaving 7 bases between. Germline V gives CDR1 SGHTA, CDR2 FQGNSA. The CDR3 totals 16 residues. CDR3 bases: TGTGCCAGCAGCTTAGGTGGGAGCTCCTATAATTCACCCCTCCACTTT. Its protein is CASSLGGSSYNSPLHF.

The chain links TRBV27 to TRBJ1-6, with D maybe TRBD1 (5 bases). Germline V gene sequence: CDR1 MNHEY, CDR2 SMNVEV (reference sequence). Trimming removed 3 bases from V and 9 bases from J, with 15 bases in between. The CDR3 totals 15 residues. The CDR3 is CASSFLTGGSSPLHF. The CDR3 DNA reads TGTGCCAGCAGTTTCCTCACCGGGGGTAGTTCACCCCTCCACTTT.

This clone is a singleton in its sample. V and J are TRBV14 and TRBJ2-7, with no clear D. This CDR3 contains 14 residues. Germline-derived CDR1 and CDR2 are SGHDN and FVKESK. With 4 bases removed from V and 0 bases from J, the gap between germline ends came to 10 bases. This CDR3 is CASSPLQLSYEQYF. Here the CDR3 DNA reads TGTGCCAGCAGCCCCCTACAACTCTCCTACGAGCAGTACTTC.

The CDR3 nucleotides read TGTGCCAGCAGCCTTGGACAGGAGGGATGGCAGCCCCAGCATTTT. Translated: CASSLGQEGWQPQHF. This sequence joins TRBV4-2 and TRBJ1-5; 7 nucleotides agree with TRBD1. The V segment lost 4 bases and the J segment 7 bases; nucleotides outside the gene matches: 10. The CDR3 spans 15 residues. Germline CDR1 reads LGHNA; CDR2 reads YNFKEQ.

The V and J genes are TRBV27 and TRBJ1-1; D gene unclear. This CDR3 contains 13 residues. V was cut by 3 bases and J by 4 bases, with 9 bases left in between. From germline, CDR1 is MNHEY and CDR2 SMNVEV (reference sequence). The CDR3 here is CASSFGRTTEAFF. CDR3 nucleotides: TGTGCCAGCAGTTTCGGACGGACCACTGAAGCTTTCTTT.